This passage covers 17 T cell receptor beta chains from one sample sequenced in a study of blood T cell repertoires in COVID-19 (dated by TCRdb to 2019 to 2021). The method behind the library was the immunoSEQ multiplex PCR assay. TCRdb took this table from immuneACCESS and kept in-frame rearrangements with V and J called. Such tables lack part of the clones; where checked against another copy, unresolved V genes explain under half of the gap, and the rest is unexplained. This sample holds 240,000 or so clones; approximately 82% were observed only once. Roughly 3.4% of the sample is held by the ten biggest clonotypes. The sequencing input was peripheral blood. The receptor set was obtained from a woman between 18 and 29 years old with acute or convalescent COVID-19.

V is TRBV6-5 and J is TRBJ1-5; D call uncertain. Trimming removed 8 bases at V and 1 base at J, with 6 bases between. CDR3 length equals 12 residues. CDR1 is MNHEY, CDR2 SVGAGI, per germline. CDR3 DNA: TGTGCCAGCTCCAGGAGCAATCAGCCCCAGCATTTT. Translated, it gives CASSRSNQPQHF.

The chain joins TRBV11-2 to TRBJ2-7; no reliable D call. The germline V gene encodes CDR1 SGHAT and CDR2 FQNNGV. V was pared by 1 base and J by 0 bases, with 7 bases between. The length of the CDR3 is 14 residues. CDR3 nucleotides: TGTGCCAGCAGCTTAGGTCCACACTCCTACGAGCAGTACTTC. Amino acid sequence: CASSLGPHSYEQYF.

This clone was seen once. The V call is TRBV12-3 or TRBV12-4, the J call TRBJ1-2; maybe TRBD1 (5 bases). V shed 10 bases and J shed 4 bases, with 10 bases lying between them. The CDR3 spans 11 residues. CDR3 DNA: TGTGCCACCATGGGGGGCTATGGCTACACCTTC. Protein sequence: CATMGGYGYTF.

The chain has TRBV18 and TRBJ2-5; 7 bases map to TRBD2. There are 15 residues in the CDR3. V trimming: 3 bases; J trimming: 1 base; junction bases outside the gene matches: 5. CDR1 and CDR2 from the germline V gene are KGHSH and LQKENI. The CDR3 loop reads CASSPRGGPQETQYF. Written as DNA, the CDR3 is TGTGCCAGCTCACCTCGGGGAGGGCCCCAAGAGACCCAGTACTTC.

The chain combines TRBV3-1 (or the pseudogene TRBV3-2) with TRBJ2-3; D call uncertain. There are 14 residues in the CDR3. V lost 4 bases and J 2 bases, leaving 10 bases between the germline ends. Germline V lookup: CDR1 LGHDT, CDR2 YNNKEL (reference sequence). This CDR3 is CASSLGITTDTQYF. DNA for the CDR3: TGTGCCAGCAGCCTGGGCATTACCACAGATACGCAGTATTTT.

This chain joins TRBV27 and TRBJ2-3, with unresolved D. The CDR3 contains 17 residues. V dropped 4 bases and J dropped 0 bases, with 17 bases sitting between them. Germline CDR1 reads MNHEY; CDR2 reads SMNVEV (reference sequence). The chain's CDR3 is CASSSSLPVSSTDTQYF. The CDR3 DNA sequence: TGTGCCAGCAGTTCCTCCCTCCCGGTCTCTAGCACAGATACGCAGTATTTT.

J is TRBJ2-7 and V is TRBV6-4, with D tentatively TRBD2 (6 bases). The germline gives CDR1 MRHNA, CDR2 SNTAGT. The CDR3 covers 14 residues. The V end was cut by 2 bases, the J end by 2 bases, with 10 bases between. CDR3 sequence (DNA): TGTGCCAGCAGTGACCTGCTAGCGACCTACGAGCAGTACTTC. Its translation is CASSDLLATYEQYF.

The chain links TRBV15 to TRBJ2-1, with 8 bases lining up with TRBD1. V shed 0 bases, J shed 6 bases, and the junction held 7 bases outside the gene matches. Germline assignment: CDR1 LNHNV and CDR2 YYDKDF (reference sequence). The CDR3 is made up of 16 amino acids. The CDR3, as DNA: TGTGCCACCAGCAGAGAGTATGGACAGGGTCTCAATGAGCAGTTCTTC. It yields the protein CATSREYGQGLNEQFF.

This chain joins TRBV7-8 and TRBJ2-3; D is unclear. CDR3 size: 15 residues. Germline V gene sequence: CDR1 SGHVS, CDR2 FQNEAQ. The V gene lost 5 bases and the J gene lost 2 bases, with 14 bases spanning the gap. This CDR3 reads CASSLGRVTTDTQYF. DNA for the CDR3: TGTGCCAGCAGCCTGGGCCGAGTCACCACAGATACGCAGTATTTT.

V usage is TRBV7-2 and J usage is TRBJ1-4, with TRBD1 matching over 9 bases. Germline-derived CDR1 and CDR2 are SGHTA and FQGNSA. This CDR3 spans 17 amino acids. The V segment lost 5 bases and the J segment 2 bases; nucleotides outside the gene matches: 9. The CDR3 is CASSARTGVATNEKLFF. The CDR3 bases are TGTGCCAGCAGCGCCCGGACAGGGGTCGCGACTAATGAAAAACTGTTTTTT.

This chain joins TRBV7-8 and TRBJ2-1; 11 bases map to TRBD2. The CDR3 loop spans 16 amino acids. Germline trimming cut 5 bases from V and 7 bases from J; bases unmatched to any gene: 10. Germline loops: CDR1 SGHVS, CDR2 FQNEAQ. The CDR3 DNA follows: TGTGCCAGCAGCCACCTAACTAGCGGGAGACCAAATGAGCAGTTCTTC. It encodes CASSHLTSGRPNEQFF.

The genes are TRBV7-3 and TRBJ2-1; TRBD1 matches at 8 bases. The V gene's germline CDR1 is SGHTA and CDR2 FQGTGA. This CDR3 has 16 amino acids. V gave up 2 bases and J gave up 6 bases; unmatched junction bases: 9. The CDR3 nucleotides are TGTGCCAGCAGCTTAGGGCAGGGGGCGGTGGGCAATGAGCAGTTCTTC. It specifies CASSLGQGAVGNEQFF.

The chain combines TRBV19 with TRBJ1-1; TRBD1 might be the D (5 bases). The CDR3 extends over 13 amino acids. The V gene's germline CDR1 is LNHDA and CDR2 SQIVND (reference sequence). Deletions cut 9 bases from V and 9 bases from J, with 20 bases between. CDR3 protein: CARGGVHRGKAFF. DNA of the CDR3: TGTGCCAGAGGAGGGGTTCACCGAGGAAAAGCTTTCTTT.

This clone was observed a few times. The gene calls are TRBV5-7 and TRBJ1-5; TRBD1 matches 7 bases. TRBV5-7 is an ORF; its function is uncertain. Trimming removed 0 bases from V and 1 base from J; junction bases left unmatched: 7. The CDR3 runs to 17 residues. Here the CDR3 DNA reads TGTGCCAGCAGCTTGGGGACAGGCACTCAAAGCAATCAGCCCCAGCATTTT. It specifies CASSLGTGTQSNQPQHF.

The genes are TRBV19 and TRBJ2-7, with 10 nucleotides matching TRBD1. CDR3 size: 15 residues. V shed 9 bases, J shed 5 bases, and the junction held 13 bases outside the gene matches. From germline, CDR1 is LNHDA and CDR2 SQIVND (reference sequence). CDR3: CARAVPDRGRNEQYF. The CDR3 DNA reads TGTGCCAGGGCGGTACCCGACAGGGGGCGCAACGAGCAGTACTTC.

The chain joins TRBV28 to TRBJ1-6, with D maybe TRBD1 (6 bases). The germline V gene has CDR1 MDHEN and CDR2 SYDVKM. The CDR3 runs to 18 residues. Trimming stripped 5 bases from V and 0 bases from J, with 17 bases between. CDR3 sequence: CASSTGTQSSSYNSPLHF. Written as DNA, the CDR3 is TGTGCCAGCAGTACCGGGACACAAAGTAGCTCCTATAATTCACCCCTCCACTTT. The variable domain in full, with the rest retrieved from reference TRBV28 and TRBJ1-6, is DVKVTQSSRYLVKRTGEKVFLECVQDMDHENMFWYRQDPGLGLRLIYFSYDVKMKEKGDIPEGYSVSREKKERFSLILESASTNQTSMYLCASSTGTQSSSYNSPLHFGNGTRLTVT.

This clone was detected only a few times. The chain carries TRBV4-2 and TRBJ2-7, with 8 positions matching TRBD2. J lost 4 bases, V lost 1 base, and 3 bases had no gene match. There are 14 residues in the CDR3. Germline CDR1 reads LGHNA; CDR2 reads YNFKEQ. The CDR3 region is CASSQALAGYEQYF. CDR3 nucleotide sequence: TGTGCCAGCAGCCAAGCTCTAGCGGGTTACGAGCAGTACTTC.